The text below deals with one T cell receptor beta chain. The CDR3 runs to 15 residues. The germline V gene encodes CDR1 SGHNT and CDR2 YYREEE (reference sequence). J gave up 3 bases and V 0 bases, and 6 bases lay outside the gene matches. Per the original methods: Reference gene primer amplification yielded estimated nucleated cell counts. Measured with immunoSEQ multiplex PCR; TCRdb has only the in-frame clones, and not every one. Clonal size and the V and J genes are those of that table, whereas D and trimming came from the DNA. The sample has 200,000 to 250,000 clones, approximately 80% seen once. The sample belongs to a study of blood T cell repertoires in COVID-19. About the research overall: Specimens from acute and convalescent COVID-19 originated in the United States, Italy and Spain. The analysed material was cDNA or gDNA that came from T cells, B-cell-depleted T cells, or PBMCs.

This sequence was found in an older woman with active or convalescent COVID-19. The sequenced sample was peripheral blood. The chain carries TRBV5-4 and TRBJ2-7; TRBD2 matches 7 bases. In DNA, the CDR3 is TGTGCCAGCAGCTTGGTGGGAGCGGGGATCTACGAGCAGTACTTC. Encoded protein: CASSLVGAGIYEQYF.